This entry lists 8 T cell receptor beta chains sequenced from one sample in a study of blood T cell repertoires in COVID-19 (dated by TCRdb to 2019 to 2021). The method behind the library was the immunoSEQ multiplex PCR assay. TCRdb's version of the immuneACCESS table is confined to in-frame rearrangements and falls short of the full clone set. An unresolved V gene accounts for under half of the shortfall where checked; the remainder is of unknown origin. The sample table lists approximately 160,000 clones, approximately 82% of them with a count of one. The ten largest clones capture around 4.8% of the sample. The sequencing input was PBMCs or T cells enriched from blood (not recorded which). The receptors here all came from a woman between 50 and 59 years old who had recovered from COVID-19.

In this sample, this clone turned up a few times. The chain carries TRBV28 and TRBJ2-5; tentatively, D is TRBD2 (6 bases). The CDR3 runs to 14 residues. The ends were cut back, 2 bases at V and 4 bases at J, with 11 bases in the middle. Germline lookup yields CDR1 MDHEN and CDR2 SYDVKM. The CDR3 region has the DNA TGTGCCAGCAGTTTAGGGGGGTACCCAGAGACCCAGTACTTC. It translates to CASSLGGYPETQYF.

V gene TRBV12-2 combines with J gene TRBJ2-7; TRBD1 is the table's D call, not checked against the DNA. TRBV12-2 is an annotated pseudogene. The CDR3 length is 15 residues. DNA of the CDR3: TGTGCAAGTCGCTTTTGTGGGACAGGGCAATACGAGCAGTACGTC. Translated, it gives CASRFCGTGQYEQYV.

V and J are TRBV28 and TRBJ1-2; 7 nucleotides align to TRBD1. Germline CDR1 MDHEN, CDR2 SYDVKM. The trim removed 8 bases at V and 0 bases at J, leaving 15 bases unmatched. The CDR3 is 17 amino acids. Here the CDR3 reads CASRAFDGGGTNYGYTF. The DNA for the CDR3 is TGTGCCAGCCGTGCCTTTGATGGAGGGGGCACTAACTATGGCTACACCTTC.

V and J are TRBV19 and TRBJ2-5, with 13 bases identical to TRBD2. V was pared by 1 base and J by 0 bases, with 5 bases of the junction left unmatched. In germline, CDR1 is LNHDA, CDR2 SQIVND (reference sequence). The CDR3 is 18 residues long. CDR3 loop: CASSIARTSGSHQETQYF. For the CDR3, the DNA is TGTGCCAGTAGTATAGCCCGGACTAGCGGGAGTCACCAAGAGACCCAGTACTTC.

The CDR3 DNA sequence: TGTGCCAGCAGCCCGGGACAGCTCCTCGAAGCTTTCTTT. It codes for CASSPGQLLEAFF. The chain joins TRBV3-1 (or the pseudogene TRBV3-2) to TRBJ1-1; 7 bases are a match to TRBD1. The length of the CDR3 is 13 residues. Germline assignment: CDR1 LGHDT and CDR2 YNNKEL (reference sequence). With V trimmed by 4 bases and J by 8 bases, 7 bases remained unmatched.

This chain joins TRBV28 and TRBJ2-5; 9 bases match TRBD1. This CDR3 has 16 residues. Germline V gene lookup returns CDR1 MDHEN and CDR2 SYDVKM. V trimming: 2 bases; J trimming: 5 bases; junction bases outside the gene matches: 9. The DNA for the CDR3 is TGTGCCAGCAGTTTAGAATACGGACAGGGGCGGGAGACCCAGTACTTC. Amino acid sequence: CASSLEYGQGRETQYF.

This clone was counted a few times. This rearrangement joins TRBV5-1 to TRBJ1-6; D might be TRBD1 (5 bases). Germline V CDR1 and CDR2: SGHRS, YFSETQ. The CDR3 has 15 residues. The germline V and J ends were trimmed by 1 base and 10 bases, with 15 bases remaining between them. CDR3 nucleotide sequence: TGCGCCAGCAGCTTGAACGGGCAGGGTGACTCACCCCTCCACTTT. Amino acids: CASSLNGQGDSPLHF.

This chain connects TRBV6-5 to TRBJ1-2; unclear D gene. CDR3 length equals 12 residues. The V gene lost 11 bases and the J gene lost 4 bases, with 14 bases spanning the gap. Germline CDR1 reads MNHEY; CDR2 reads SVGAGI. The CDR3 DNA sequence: TGTGCCGTCAGCCCGGGTCCCTATGGCTACACCTTC. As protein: CAVSPGPYGYTF.